Sequencing of this T cell receptor beta chain was carried out in a study of response to subunit inactivated influenza vaccine. This clonotype showed up just a few times. Its antigen is unknown. Broader study findings: The authors offered the suggestion that each seasonal influenza vaccination recruits few new T cells.

The ends lost 7 bases at V and 2 bases at J; junction bases unmatched: 11. The CDR3 length is 19 residues. TCRdb re-analysed the RT-PCR reads in MiXCR, keeping a single row per CDR3 protein. The sample yields hundreds of thousands of distinct CDR3 sequences, 12% seen once. The sequence was collected from a man between 45 and 60 years old who received an inactivated influenza vaccine. Material: PBMCs from blood, obtained on the day of vaccination. The chain links TRBV12-3 or TRBV12-4 to TRBJ2-1, with 16 bases lining up with TRBD2. The CDR3 nucleotides are TGTGCCAGCATTCACGGGACTAGCGGGAGGGCCCAAGCCTACAATGAGCAGTTCTTC. Protein product: CASIHGTSGRAQAYNEQFF.